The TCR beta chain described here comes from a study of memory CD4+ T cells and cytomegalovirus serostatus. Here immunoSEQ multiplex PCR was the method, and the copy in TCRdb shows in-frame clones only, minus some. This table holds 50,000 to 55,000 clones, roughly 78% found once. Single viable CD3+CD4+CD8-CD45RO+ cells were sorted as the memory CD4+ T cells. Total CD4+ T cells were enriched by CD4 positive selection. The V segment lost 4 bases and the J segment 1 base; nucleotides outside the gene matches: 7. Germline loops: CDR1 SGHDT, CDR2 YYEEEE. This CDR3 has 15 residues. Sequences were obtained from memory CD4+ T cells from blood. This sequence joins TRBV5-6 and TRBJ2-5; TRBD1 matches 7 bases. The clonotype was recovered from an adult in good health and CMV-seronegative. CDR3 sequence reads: CASSVITGAQETQYF. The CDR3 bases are TGTGCCAGCAGCGTGATTACAGGGGCCCAAGAGACCCAGTACTTC.